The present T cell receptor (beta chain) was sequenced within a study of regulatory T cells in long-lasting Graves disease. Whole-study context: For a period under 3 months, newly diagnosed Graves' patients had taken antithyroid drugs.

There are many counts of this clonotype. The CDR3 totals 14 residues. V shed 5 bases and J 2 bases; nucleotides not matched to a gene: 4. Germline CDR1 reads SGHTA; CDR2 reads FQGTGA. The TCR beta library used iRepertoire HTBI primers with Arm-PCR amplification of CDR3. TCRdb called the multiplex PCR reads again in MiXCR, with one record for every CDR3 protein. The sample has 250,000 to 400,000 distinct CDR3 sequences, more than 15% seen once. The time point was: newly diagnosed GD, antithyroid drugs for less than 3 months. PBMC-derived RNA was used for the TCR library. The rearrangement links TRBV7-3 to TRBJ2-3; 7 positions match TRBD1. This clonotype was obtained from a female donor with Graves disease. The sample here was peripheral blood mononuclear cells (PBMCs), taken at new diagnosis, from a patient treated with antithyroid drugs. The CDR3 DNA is TGTGCCAGCAGCCCACAGGGGTACACAGATACGCAGTATTTT. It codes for CASSPQGYTDTQYF.